A selection of T cell receptor beta chains follows, all from one sample in a study of shared clonotypes between healthy human individuals. Libraries were prepared by immunoSEQ multiplex PCR; TCRdb keeps only in-frame clonotypes and omits some of them. The sample records some 2,000,000 clones, about 95% being singletons. Sequencing was performed on naive CD8+ T cells sorted from blood. The origin of the receptors is a man younger than 35 in good health. Each CDR3 is given with its conserved first and last residue. A D gene is named only where the DNA matches it firmly. Clone size, where shown, is once, few, many, or a class for clones that have expanded.

TRBJ2-7 | TRBD1 | TRBV14 | . | CASSQRGQGVFYEQYF | TGTGCCAGCAGCCAAAGAGGACAGGGAGTGTTCTACGAGCAGTACTTC
TRBJ2-3 | . | TRBV14 | once | CASSQDWEVDTQYF | TGTGCCAGCAGCCAAGATTGGGAGGTGGATACGCAGTATTTT
TRBJ1-2 | TRBD1 | TRBV7-3 | . | CASSLTRTGGPYYGYTF | TGTGCCAGCAGCTTAACCAGGACAGGGGGCCCATACTATGGCTACACCTTC
TRBJ1-1 | TRBD1 | TRBV30 | . | CAWSYRQGTMNTEAFF | TGTGCCTGGAGTTATCGACAGGGAACCATGAACACTGAAGCTTTCTTT
TRBJ1-5 | . | TRBV6-1 | . | CASIAYWGIDQPQHF | TGTGCCAGCATCGCATACTGGGGTATCGATCAGCCCCAGCATTTT
TRBJ1-2 | TRBD1 | TRBV13 | once | CATSGQNYGYTF | TGTGCCACCTCGGGACAGAACTATGGCTACACCTTC
TRBJ2-1 | TRBD2 | TRBV28 | . | CASRIPGLEGSDEQFF | TGTGCCAGCCGAATTCCGGGACTAGAGGGGAGCGATGAGCAGTTCTTC
TRBJ1-4 | TRBD1 | TRBV5-3 | . | CARSRGPTGGTNEKLFF | TGTGCCAGAAGCCGGGGCCCTACAGGGGGAACTAATGAAAAACTGTTTTTT
TRBJ2-7 | . | TRBV4-1 | . | CASSQVGGGFYEQYF | TGCGCCAGCAGCCAAGTGGGCGGGGGCTTCTACGAGCAGTACTTC
TRBJ1-4 | . | TRBV29-1 | . | CSVEGETNEKLFF | TGCAGCGTTGAAGGCGAAACTAATGAAAAACTGTTTTTT
TRBJ1-5 | TRBD1 | TRBV11-2 | . | CASSLSGQGMPQHF | TGTGCCAGCAGCCTATCGGGACAGGGGATGCCCCAGCATTTT
TRBJ2-2 | . | TRBV18 | . | CASTAGTGELFF | TGTGCCAGCACGGCGGGCACCGGGGAGCTGTTTTTT
TRBJ1-2 | . | TRBV30 | once | CAWENYGYTF | TGTGCCTGGGAGAACTATGGCTACACCTTC
TRBJ2-2 | . | TRBV29-1 | . | CSVLIGTGELFF | TGCAGCGTTCTGATAGGGACCGGGGAGCTGTTTTTT
TRBJ1-1 | TRBD1 | TRBV27 | . | CASSFIGTGNTEAFF | TGTGCCAGCAGTTTTATAGGGACAGGTAACACTGAAGCTTTCTTT
TRBJ2-2 | . | TRBV7-8 | . | CASSLLQENTGELFF | TGTGCCAGCAGCTTACTTCAGGAGAACACCGGGGAGCTGTTTTTT
TRBJ1-3 | . | TRBV4-1 | . | CASSQDSFSGNTIYF | TGCGCCAGCAGCCAAGACAGCTTCTCTGGAAACACCATATATTTT
TRBJ2-2 | . | TRBV27 | . | CASSGTLNTGELFF | TGTGCCAGTTCCGGGACACTGAACACCGGGGAGCTGTTTTTT
TRBJ1-6 | . | TRBV7-9 | . | CASSLLGGPPLHF | TGTGCCAGCAGCTTACTCGGGGGGCCACCCCTCCACTTT
TRBJ1-1 | . | TRBV5-6 | once | CASSLEVRTSYEAFF | TGTGCCAGCAGCTTGGAGGTCAGAACAAGTTATGAAGCTTTCTTT
TRBJ2-5 | TRBD2 | TRBV27 | . | CASSGGGLAETQYF | TGTGCCAGCAGTGGGGGGGGACTAGCGGAGACCCAGTACTTC
TRBJ1-1 | . | TRBV7-9 | few | CAIRDLNTEAFF | TGTGCCATCCGAGACCTGAACACTGAAGCTTTCTTT
TRBJ1-6 | . | TRBV27 | . | CASSLGEWSPLHF | TGTGCCAGCAGTTTGGGGGAGTGGTCACCCCTCCACTTT